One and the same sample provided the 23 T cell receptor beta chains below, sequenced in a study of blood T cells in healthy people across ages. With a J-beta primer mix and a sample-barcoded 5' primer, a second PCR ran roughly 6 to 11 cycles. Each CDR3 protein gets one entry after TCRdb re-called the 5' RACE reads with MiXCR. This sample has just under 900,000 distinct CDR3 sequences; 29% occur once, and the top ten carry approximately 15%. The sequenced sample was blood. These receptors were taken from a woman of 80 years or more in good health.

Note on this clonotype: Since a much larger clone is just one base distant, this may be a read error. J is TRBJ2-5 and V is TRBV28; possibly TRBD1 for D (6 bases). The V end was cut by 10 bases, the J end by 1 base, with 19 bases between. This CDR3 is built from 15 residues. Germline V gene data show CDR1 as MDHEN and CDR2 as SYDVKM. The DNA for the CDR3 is TGTGCCACCATCGAACAGGGCGACTCCCAAGAGACCCAGTACTTC. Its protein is CATIEQGDSQETQYF.

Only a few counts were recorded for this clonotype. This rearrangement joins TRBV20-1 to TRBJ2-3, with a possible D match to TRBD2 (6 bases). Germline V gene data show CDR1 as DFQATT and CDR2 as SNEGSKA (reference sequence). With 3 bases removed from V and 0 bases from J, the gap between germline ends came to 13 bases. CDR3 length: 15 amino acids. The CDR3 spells CSASNRGSSTDTQYF. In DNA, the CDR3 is TGCAGTGCTAGTAATCGGGGGAGCAGCACAGATACGCAGTATTTT.

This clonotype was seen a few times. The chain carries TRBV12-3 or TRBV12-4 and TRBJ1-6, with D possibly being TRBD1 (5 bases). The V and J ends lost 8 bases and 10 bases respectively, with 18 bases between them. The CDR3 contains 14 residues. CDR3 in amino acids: CASGLSGRGSPLHF. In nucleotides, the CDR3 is TGTGCCAGCGGATTATCAGGGAGGGGATCACCCCTCCACTTT.

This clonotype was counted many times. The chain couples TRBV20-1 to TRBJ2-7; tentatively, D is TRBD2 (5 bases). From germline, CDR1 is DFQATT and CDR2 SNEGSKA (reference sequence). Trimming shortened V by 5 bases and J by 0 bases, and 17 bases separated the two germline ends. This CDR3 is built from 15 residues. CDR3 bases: TGCAGTGCTGTCCCCGCGGGCTCCACCTCCTACGAGCAGTACTTC. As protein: CSAVPAGSTSYEQYF.

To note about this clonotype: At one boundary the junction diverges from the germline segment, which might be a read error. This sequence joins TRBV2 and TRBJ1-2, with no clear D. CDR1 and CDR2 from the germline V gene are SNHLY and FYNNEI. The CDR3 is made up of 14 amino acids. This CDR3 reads CTSSEGRAGHGYTF. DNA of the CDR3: TGTACCAGCAGTGAAGGCCGGGCTGGCCATGGCTACACCTTC.

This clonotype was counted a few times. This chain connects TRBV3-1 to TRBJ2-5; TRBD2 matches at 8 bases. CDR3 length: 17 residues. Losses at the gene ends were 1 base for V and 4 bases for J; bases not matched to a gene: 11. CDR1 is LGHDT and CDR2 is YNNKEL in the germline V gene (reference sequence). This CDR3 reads CASSQVFAAGVGETQYF. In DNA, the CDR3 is TGTGCCAGCAGCCAAGTCTTTGCAGCGGGAGTAGGAGAGACCCAGTACTTC.

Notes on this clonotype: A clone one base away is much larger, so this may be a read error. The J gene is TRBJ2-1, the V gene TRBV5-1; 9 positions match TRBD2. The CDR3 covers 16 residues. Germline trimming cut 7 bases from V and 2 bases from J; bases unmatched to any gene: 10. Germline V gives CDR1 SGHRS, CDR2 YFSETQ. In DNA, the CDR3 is TGCGCCAGCGGGACTGGCGGGGGGGAACCCTACAATGAGCAGTTCTTC. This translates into CASGTGGGEPYNEQFF.

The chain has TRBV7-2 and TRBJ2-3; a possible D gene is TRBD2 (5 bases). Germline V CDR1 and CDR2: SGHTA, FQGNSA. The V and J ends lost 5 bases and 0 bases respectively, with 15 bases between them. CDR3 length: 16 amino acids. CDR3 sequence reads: CASSPGYLPSTDTQYF. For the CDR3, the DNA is TGTGCCAGCAGCCCGGGATATTTACCTAGCACAGATACGCAGTATTTT.

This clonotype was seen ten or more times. The CDR3 is CASRPTNRETQYF. The CDR3 DNA reads as TGTGCCAGCAGACCTACGAATAGGGAGACCCAGTACTTC. This rearrangement joins TRBV6-2 or TRBV6-3 to TRBJ2-5; unclear D gene. Germline values: CDR1 MNHEY, CDR2 SVGEGT. CDR3 length: 13 residues. V lost 6 bases, J lost 5 bases, and 13 bases lay in between.

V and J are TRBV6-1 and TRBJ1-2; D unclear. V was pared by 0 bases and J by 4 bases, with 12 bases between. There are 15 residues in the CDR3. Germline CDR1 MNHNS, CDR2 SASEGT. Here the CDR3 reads CASSEARGGLYGYTF. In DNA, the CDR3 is TGTGCCAGCAGTGAAGCGCGGGGAGGGCTCTATGGCTACACCTTC.

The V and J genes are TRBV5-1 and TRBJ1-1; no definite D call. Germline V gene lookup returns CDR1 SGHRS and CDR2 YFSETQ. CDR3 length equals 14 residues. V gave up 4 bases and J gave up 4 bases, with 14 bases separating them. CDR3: CASSRTSTGTEAFF. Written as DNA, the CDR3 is TGCGCCAGCAGCCGGACCTCCACGGGCACTGAAGCTTTCTTT. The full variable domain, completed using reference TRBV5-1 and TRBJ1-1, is KAGVTQTPRYLIKTRGQQVTLSCSPISGHRSVSWYQQTPGQGLQFLFEYFSETQRNKGNFPGRFSGRQFSNSRSEMNVSTLELGDSALYLCASSRTSTGTEAFFGQGTRLTVV.

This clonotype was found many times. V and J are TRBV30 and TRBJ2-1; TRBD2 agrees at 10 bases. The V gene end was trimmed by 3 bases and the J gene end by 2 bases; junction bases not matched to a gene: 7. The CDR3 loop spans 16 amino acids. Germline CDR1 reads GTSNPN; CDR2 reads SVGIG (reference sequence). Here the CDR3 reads CAWSAKAGGPYNEQFF. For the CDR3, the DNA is TGTGCCTGGAGCGCCAAAGCGGGGGGGCCCTACAATGAGCAGTTCTTC.

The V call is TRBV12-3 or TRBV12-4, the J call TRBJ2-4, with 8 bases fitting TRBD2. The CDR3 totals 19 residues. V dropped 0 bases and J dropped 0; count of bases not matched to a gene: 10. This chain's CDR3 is CASSLALFSGVKAKNIQYF. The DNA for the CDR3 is TGTGCCAGCAGTTTAGCCCTTTTTAGCGGGGTCAAAGCCAAAAACATTCAGTACTTC.

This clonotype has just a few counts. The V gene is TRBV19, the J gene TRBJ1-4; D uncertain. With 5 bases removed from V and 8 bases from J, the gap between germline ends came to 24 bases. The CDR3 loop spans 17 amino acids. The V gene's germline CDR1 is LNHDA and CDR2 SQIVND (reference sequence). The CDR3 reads CASSRQSTGSLREKLFF. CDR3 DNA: TGTGCCAGTAGTCGCCAATCCACCGGGAGTTTACGAGAAAAACTGTTTTTT.

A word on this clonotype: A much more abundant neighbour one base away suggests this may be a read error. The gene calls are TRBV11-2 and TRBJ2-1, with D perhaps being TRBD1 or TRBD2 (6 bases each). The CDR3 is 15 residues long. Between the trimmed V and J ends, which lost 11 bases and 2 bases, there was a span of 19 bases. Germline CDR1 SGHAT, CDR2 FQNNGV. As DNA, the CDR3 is TGTGCCGGCGACCGGGGGACACAGACCTACAATGAGCAGTTCTTC. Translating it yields CAGDRGTQTYNEQFF.

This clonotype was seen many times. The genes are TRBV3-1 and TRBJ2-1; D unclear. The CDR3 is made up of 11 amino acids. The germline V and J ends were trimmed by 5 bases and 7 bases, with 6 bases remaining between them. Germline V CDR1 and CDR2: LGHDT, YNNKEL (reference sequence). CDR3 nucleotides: TGTGCCAGCAGCACTATGAATGAGCAGTTCTTC. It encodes CASSTMNEQFF.

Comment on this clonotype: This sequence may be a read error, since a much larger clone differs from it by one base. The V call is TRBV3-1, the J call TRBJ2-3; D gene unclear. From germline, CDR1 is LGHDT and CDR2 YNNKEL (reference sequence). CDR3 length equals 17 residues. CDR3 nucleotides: TGTACCAGCAGCCATACACGGAAGGTAGGCGGTTCAGATACGCAGTATTTT. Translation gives CTSSHTRKVGGSDTQYF.

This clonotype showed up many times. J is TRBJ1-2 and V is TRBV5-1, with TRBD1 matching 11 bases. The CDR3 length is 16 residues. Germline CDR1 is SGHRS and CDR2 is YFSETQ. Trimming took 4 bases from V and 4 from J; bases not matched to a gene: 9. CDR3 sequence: CASSVGVGTGGYGYTF. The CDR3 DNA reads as TGCGCCAGCAGCGTTGGAGTCGGGACAGGGGGCTATGGCTACACCTTC.

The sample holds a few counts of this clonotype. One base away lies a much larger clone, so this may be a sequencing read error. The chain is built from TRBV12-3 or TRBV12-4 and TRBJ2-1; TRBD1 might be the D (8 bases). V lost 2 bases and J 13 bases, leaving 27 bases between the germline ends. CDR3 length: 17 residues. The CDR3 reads CASSLLHRGGTQETQFF. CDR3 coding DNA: TGTGCCAGCAGTTTACTCCACAGGGGGGGTACCCAAGAGACCCAGTTCTTC.

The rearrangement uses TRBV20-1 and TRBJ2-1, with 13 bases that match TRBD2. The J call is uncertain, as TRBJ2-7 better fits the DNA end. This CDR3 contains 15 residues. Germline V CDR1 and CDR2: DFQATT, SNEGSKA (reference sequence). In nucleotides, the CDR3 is TGCAGTGCCAGTCGGGGACTAGCGGGGTTCAATGAGCAGTACTTC. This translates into CSASRGLAGFNEQYF.

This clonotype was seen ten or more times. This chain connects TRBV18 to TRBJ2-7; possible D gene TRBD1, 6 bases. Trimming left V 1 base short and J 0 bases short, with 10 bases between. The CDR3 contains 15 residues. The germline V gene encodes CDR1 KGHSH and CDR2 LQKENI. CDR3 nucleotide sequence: TGTGCCAGCTCACCACGCCGGGACACCTCCTACGAGCAGTACTTC. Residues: CASSPRRDTSYEQYF.

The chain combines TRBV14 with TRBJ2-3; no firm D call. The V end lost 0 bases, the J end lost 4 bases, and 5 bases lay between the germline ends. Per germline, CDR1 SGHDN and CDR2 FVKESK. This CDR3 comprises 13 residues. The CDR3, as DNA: TGTGCCAGCAGCCAAGAATGGGCAGATACGCAGTATTTT. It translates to CASSQEWADTQYF.

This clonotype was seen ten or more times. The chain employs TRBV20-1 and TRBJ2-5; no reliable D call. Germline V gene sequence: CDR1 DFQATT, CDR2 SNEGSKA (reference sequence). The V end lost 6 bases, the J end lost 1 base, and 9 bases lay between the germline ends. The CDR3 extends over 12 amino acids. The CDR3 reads CSAPQVQETQYF. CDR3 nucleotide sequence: TGCAGTGCGCCTCAGGTCCAAGAGACCCAGTACTTC.